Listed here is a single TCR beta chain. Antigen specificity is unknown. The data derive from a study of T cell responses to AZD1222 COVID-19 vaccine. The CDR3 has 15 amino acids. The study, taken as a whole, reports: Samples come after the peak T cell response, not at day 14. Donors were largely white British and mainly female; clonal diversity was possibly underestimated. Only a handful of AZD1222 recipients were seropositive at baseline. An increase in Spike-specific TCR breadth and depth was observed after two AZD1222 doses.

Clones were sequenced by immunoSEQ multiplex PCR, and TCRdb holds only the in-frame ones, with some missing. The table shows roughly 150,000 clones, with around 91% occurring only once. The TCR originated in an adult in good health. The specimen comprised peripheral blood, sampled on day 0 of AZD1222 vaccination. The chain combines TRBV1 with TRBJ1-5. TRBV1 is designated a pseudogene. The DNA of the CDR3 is TGCACCAGCAGCCACGTGGTTTTTGGCAATCAGCCCCAGCATTTT. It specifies CTSSHVVFGNQPQHF.